The entry below describes one TCR beta chain. This sample stems from a study of CD8 T cells in Susac syndrome. About 0.5 to 1 ug RNA was reverse transcribed with random hexamers. Amplification of TCR beta CDR3 by immunoSEQ multiplex PCR spanned 54 Vbeta and 13 Jbeta. TCRdb re-called the immunoSEQ multiplex PCR reads through MiXCR, storing one row per CDR3 protein. The sample contains about 140,000 distinct CDR3 sequences, 85% to 95% of which appear only once. Sequencing of TCR beta covered CD8+ and CD4+ T cells obtained from blood. The CD8+ and CD4+ T cells were isolated magnetically using a negative isolation approach, whereas the TEMRA cells were enriched by FACS. The length of the CDR3 is 14 residues. The J segment lost 5 bases and the V segment lost 8 bases, leaving 8 bases of the junction unmatched.

The V call is TRBV12-3 or TRBV12-4, the J call TRBJ2-2; 7 bases match TRBD1. Sequencing was carried out using CD4+ T cells from PBMCs. This sequence originates from a human donor with multiple sclerosis. CDR3 sequence reads: CASGRDSLTGELFF. Written as DNA, the CDR3 is TGTGCCAGCGGCAGGGACAGCTTAACCGGGGAGCTGTTTTTT.